These T cell receptor beta chains were read from a single sample in a study of cytomegalovirus exposure and HLA in healthy donors. TCRdb keeps only in-frame clones here, not all; method: immunoSEQ multiplex PCR. Among approximately 150,000 clones listed, about 71% were seen once. The sequencing input was PBMCs. The receptors originated from a man in his fifties in good health and CMV-seronegative. CDR3s include the opening cysteine and the closing phenylalanine or tryptophan. A D gene is named only where the DNA matches it firmly. Clone size is stated in some rows and not others, as once, few, many or a class when expanded.

v_call	d_call	j_call	clone_size	cdr3_aa	cdr3_nt
TRBV5-1	TRBD1	TRBJ1-1	few	CASSLQTTGGSSEAFF	TGCGCCAGCAGCCTCCAGACGACAGGGGGCTCAAGTGAAGCTTTCTTT
TRBV7-3	NA	TRBJ2-2	NA	CASSPTHLGRLTGELFF	TGTGCCAGCAGCCCCACCCACCTCGGGAGACTCACCGGGGAGCTGTTTTTT
TRBV5-4	TRBD1	TRBJ1-4	NA	CASSYPGQGDEKLFF	TGTGCCAGCAGCTACCCGGGACAGGGAGATGAAAAACTGTTTTTT
TRBV27	TRBD1	TRBJ2-6	few	CASSKGQGSPSGANVLTF	TGTGCCAGCAGTAAGGGACAGGGATCTCCCTCTGGGGCCAACGTCCTGACTTTC
TRBV4-1	TRBD1	TRBJ1-5	NA	CASSQTTGNQPQHF	TGCGCCAGCAGCCAGACGACAGGGAATCAGCCCCAGCATTTT
TRBV2	TRBD2	TRBJ2-1	few	CASTPGGWSYNEQFF	TGTGCCAGCACCCCGGGAGGATGGTCCTACAATGAGCAGTTCTTC
TRBV9	NA	TRBJ1-6	NA	CASSVEEGPNNSPLHF	TGTGCCAGCAGCGTAGAGGAGGGTCCGAATAATTCACCCCTCCACTTT
TRBV7-8	TRBD1	TRBJ1-2	few	CASSLMGQGSNYGYTF	TGTGCCAGCAGCTTAATGGGACAGGGTTCAAACTATGGCTACACCTTC
TRBV7-8	TRBD1	TRBJ2-7	NA	CASSVRQGNSYEQYF	TGTGCCAGCAGCGTCAGACAGGGAAACTCCTACGAGCAGTACTTC
TRBV27	NA	TRBJ1-2	NA	CASSPDTGFYGYTF	TGTGCCAGCAGTCCCGACACAGGGTTCTATGGCTACACCTTC
TRBV7-9	NA	TRBJ2-3	NA	CASSLGVYRADTQYF	TGTGCCAGCAGCCTTGGAGTTTACAGGGCGGATACGCAGTATTTT
TRBV19	NA	TRBJ1-1	NA	CASSIVPTYATEAFF	TGTGCCAGTAGTATAGTGCCCACATACGCCACTGAAGCTTTCTTT
TRBV7-2	NA	TRBJ1-3	NA	CASSPGQGGSGNTIYF	TGTGCCAGCAGCCCTGGACAAGGGGGCTCTGGAAACACCATATATTTT
TRBV10-3	TRBD1	TRBJ2-1	NA	CAISGSPGQGRGNEQFF	TGTGCCATCAGTGGGTCGCCGGGACAGGGAAGGGGAAATGAGCAGTTCTTC
TRBV27	TRBD2	TRBJ2-7	NA	CASSLGIGGETYEQYF	TGTGCCAGCAGTTTAGGAATTGGGGGGGAAACCTACGAGCAGTACTTC
TRBV6-5	TRBD1	TRBJ1-6	NA	CASRVGTAYNSPLHF	TGTGCCAGCAGGGTCGGGACAGCCTATAATTCACCCCTCCACTTT
TRBV25-1	NA	TRBJ1-6	NA	CASSDTGKSSYNSPLHF	TGTGCCAGCAGTGATACAGGGAAAAGCTCCTATAATTCACCCCTCCACTTT
TRBV6-5	TRBD1	TRBJ2-7	few	CASSSAGTGESEQYF	TGTGCCAGCAGCTCCGCCGGGACAGGGGAATCCGAGCAGTACTTC
TRBV9	NA	TRBJ1-3	NA	CASSVETASGNTIYF	TGTGCCAGCAGCGTAGAGACAGCCTCTGGAAACACCATATATTTT
TRBV5-1	TRBD1	TRBJ2-2	few	CASSSTGGGTGELFF	TGCGCCAGCAGCTCGACAGGGGGCGGGACCGGGGAGCTGTTTTTT
TRBV29-1	TRBD1	TRBJ1-5	few	CSVAGGSNQPQHF	TGCAGCGTTGCAGGGGGCAGCAATCAGCCCCAGCATTTT
TRBV4-2	NA	TRBJ1-4	once	CASTLSGLNEKLFF	TGTGCCAGCACCCTGTCGGGTCTTAATGAAAAACTGTTTTTT
TRBV9	TRBD2	TRBJ2-3	few	CASSVGRGGHVDTQYF	TGTGCCAGCAGCGTAGGGCGGGGGGGCCATGTAGATACGCAGTATTTT
TRBV27	TRBD2	TRBJ2-5	NA	CASSPYPTSGGETQYF	TGTGCCAGCAGTCCCTACCCGACTAGCGGGGGTGAGACCCAGTACTTC
TRBV6-5	TRBD1	TRBJ1-6	NA	CASRGRQGLVLALHF	TGTGCCAGCAGAGGGAGACAGGGATTAGTGTTGGCCCTCCACTTT
TRBV5-6	NA	TRBJ2-7	NA	CASSLRDKTYEQYF	TGTGCCAGCAGCTTGAGGGACAAAACCTACGAGCAGTACTTC
TRBV5-1	TRBD2	TRBJ2-7	NA	CASSLDRGGPYEQYF	TGCGCCAGCAGCTTGGATCGGGGGGGTCCGTACGAGCAGTACTTC
TRBV7-9	TRBD1	TRBJ1-1	few	CASTPDRVNTEAFF	TGTGCCAGCACCCCGGACAGGGTGAACACTGAAGCTTTCTTT
TRBV5-1	NA	TRBJ1-3	NA	CASSPTDSGNTIYF	TGCGCCAGCAGCCCGACAGATTCTGGAAACACCATATATTTT
TRBV6-5	TRBD2	TRBJ2-1	NA	CASSPGSGGRNEQFF	TGTGCCAGCAGTCCCGGGAGCGGGGGGAGGAATGAGCAGTTCTTC
TRBV28	NA	TRBJ2-7	NA	CASSFKPLSYEQYF	TGTGCCAGCAGTTTTAAGCCGCTATCCTACGAGCAGTACTTC
TRBV7-9	TRBD2	TRBJ2-7	NA	CASNTGGKGLEQYF	TGTGCCAGCAACACGGGGGGGAAGGGACTCGAGCAGTACTTC